This T cell receptor beta chain was profiled in a study of blood T cell repertoires in COVID-19. The overall study: COVID-19 samples collected from the United States, Italy and Spain covered acute and convalescent phases. Nucleic acid was either cDNA or gDNA, and it came from T cells, B-cell-depleted T cells, or PBMCs.

The authors' processing: Nucleated cell counts were estimated from reference gene primer amplification. The protocol was immunoSEQ multiplex PCR, while the TCRdb copy is restricted to in-frame clones and leaves out a portion. D and trimming come from the DNA, and the V and J calls and clone size come from that table. The top ten hold around 1.5% of the sample, which has roughly 380,000 clones, about nine tenths seen once. Patients from Seattle were sampled longitudinally, starting during active infection. Germline assignment: CDR1 MDHEN and CDR2 SYDVKM. The germline V and J ends were trimmed by 6 bases and 1 base, with 6 bases remaining between them. The CDR3 runs to 12 residues.

The TCR comes from a woman aged 35 to 49 with COVID-19, enrolled during active disease. The chain couples TRBV28 to TRBJ1-1; D gene ambiguous. Specimen: peripheral blood. The CDR3 loop is CASSRQNTEAFF. The CDR3 bases are TGTGCCAGCAGCAGACAGAACACTGAAGCTTTCTTT.